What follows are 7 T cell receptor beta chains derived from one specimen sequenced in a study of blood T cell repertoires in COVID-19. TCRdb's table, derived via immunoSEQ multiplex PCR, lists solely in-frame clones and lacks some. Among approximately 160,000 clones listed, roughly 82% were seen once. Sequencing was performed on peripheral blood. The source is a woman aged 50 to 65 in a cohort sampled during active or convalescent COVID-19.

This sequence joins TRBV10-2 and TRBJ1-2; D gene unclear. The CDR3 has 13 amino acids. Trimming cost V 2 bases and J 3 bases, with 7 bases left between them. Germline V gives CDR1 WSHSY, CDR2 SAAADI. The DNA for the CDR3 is TGCGCCAGCAGTGAGAGACGGGACTATGGCTACACCTTC. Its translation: CASSERRDYGYTF.

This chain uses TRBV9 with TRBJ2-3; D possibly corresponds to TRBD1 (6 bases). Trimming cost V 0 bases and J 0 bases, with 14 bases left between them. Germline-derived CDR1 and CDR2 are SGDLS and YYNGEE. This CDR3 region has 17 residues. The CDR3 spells CASSVGGRTTSTDTQYF. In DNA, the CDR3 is TGTGCCAGCAGCGTAGGGGGGCGTACAACTAGCACAGATACGCAGTATTTT. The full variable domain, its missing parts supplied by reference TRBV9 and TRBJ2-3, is DSGVTQTPKHLITATGQRVTLRCSPRSGDLSVYWYQQSLDQGLQFLIQYYNGEERAKGNILERFSAQQFPDLHSELNLSSLELGDSALYFCASSVGGRTTSTDTQYFGPGTRLTVL.

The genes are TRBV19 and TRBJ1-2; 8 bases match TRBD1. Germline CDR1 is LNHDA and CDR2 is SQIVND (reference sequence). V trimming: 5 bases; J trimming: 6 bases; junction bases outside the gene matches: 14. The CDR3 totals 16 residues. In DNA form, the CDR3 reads TGTGCCAGTAGTTCCCGGACAGGGTTGAAGACGAATGGCTACACCTTC. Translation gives CASSSRTGLKTNGYTF.

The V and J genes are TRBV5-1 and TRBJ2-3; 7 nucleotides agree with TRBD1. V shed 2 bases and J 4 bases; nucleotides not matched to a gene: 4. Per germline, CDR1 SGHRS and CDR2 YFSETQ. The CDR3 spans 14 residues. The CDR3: CASSFIQGADTQYF. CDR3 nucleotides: TGCGCCAGCAGCTTCATTCAGGGGGCAGATACGCAGTATTTT.

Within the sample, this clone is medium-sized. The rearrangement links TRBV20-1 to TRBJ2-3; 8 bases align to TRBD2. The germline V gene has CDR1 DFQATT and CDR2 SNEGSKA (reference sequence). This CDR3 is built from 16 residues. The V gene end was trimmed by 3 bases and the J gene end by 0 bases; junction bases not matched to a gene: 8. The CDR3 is CSASKRGSSSTDTQYF. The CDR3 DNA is TGCAGTGCTAGTAAGCGGGGGAGTTCTAGCACAGATACGCAGTATTTT.

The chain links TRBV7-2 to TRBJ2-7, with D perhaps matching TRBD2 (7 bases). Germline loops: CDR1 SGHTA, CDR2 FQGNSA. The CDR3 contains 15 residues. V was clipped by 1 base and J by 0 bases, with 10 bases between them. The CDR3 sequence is CASSLGGGSSYEQYF. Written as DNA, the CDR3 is TGTGCCAGCAGCTTAGGGGGGGGCAGCTCCTACGAGCAGTACTTC.

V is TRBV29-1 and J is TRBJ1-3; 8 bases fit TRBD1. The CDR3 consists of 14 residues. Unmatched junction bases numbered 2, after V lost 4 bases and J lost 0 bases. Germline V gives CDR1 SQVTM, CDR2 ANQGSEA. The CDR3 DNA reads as TGCAGCGTTGGGGACAGGAGCTCTGGAAACACCATATATTTT. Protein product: CSVGDRSSGNTIYF. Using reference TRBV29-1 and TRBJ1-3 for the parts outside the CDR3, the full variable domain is SAVISQKPSRDICQRGTSLTIQCQVDSQVTMMFWYRQQPGQSLTLIATANQGSEATYESGFVIDKFPISRPNLTFSTLTVSNMSPEDSSIYLCSVGDRSSGNTIYFGEGSWLTVV.